The rows below give T cell receptor beta chains drawn from one sample of a study of cytomegalovirus exposure and HLA in healthy donors. The protocol was immunoSEQ multiplex PCR, while the TCRdb copy is restricted to in-frame clones and leaves out a portion. The top ten hold around 2.1% of the sample, which has around 180,000 clones, approximately 80% seen once. Source material: PBMCs. These receptors all come from a woman in her late teens or twenties in good health and CMV-seropositive. CDR3s include the opening cysteine and the closing phenylalanine or tryptophan.

CDR3 protein: CATSSLRELNSPLHF; V gene: TRBV15; J gene: TRBJ1-6
CDR3 protein: CASSSLGHLSYGYTF; V gene: TRBV5-1; J gene: TRBJ1-2
CDR3 protein: CAWTRDARGEKLFF; V gene: TRBV30; J gene: TRBJ1-4
CDR3 protein: CASSLGHRAQETQYF; V gene: TRBV7-7; J gene: TRBJ2-5
CDR3 protein: CASSQDFLRGRGTEAFF; V gene: TRBV4-3; J gene: TRBJ1-1
CDR3 protein: CASSETVSTSPLHF; V gene: TRBV6-1; J gene: TRBJ1-6
CDR3 protein: CASRVNAGGLYF; V gene: TRBV2; J gene: TRBJ2-7
CDR3 protein: CASSWTGVNTEAFF; V gene: TRBV7-2; J gene: TRBJ1-1
CDR3 protein: CASSKGSGGAAKNIQYF; V gene: TRBV21-1; J gene: TRBJ2-4
CDR3 protein: CASSPHRQLAGGPAYNEQFF; V gene: TRBV11-3; J gene: TRBJ2-1
CDR3 protein: CASSDWTGVEETQYF; V gene: TRBV6-1; J gene: TRBJ2-5
CDR3 protein: CASSLAARGSNEKLFF; V gene: TRBV5-1; J gene: TRBJ1-4
CDR3 protein: CAWKPGSSGNTIYF; V gene: TRBV30; J gene: TRBJ1-3
CDR3 protein: CSVEVAGYNEQFF; V gene: TRBV29-1; J gene: TRBJ2-1
CDR3 protein: CASSEQLAGGLGSTDTQYF; V gene: TRBV6-4; J gene: TRBJ2-3
CDR3 protein: CASSLAYSSWSVEEKLFF; V gene: TRBV5-6; J gene: TRBJ1-4
CDR3 protein: CAISEGRGGDEQFF; V gene: TRBV10-3; J gene: TRBJ2-1
CDR3 protein: CASSLGRGHLWNTEAFF; V gene: TRBV11-3; J gene: TRBJ1-1
CDR3 protein: CASSLALVTGGQETQYF; V gene: TRBV7-9; J gene: TRBJ2-5
CDR3 protein: CASNRGTSGEETQYF; V gene: TRBV19; J gene: TRBJ2-5
CDR3 protein: CASSQERGRGELFF; V gene: TRBV4-1; J gene: TRBJ2-2
CDR3 protein: CASSVVGQVNTGELFF; V gene: TRBV9; J gene: TRBJ2-2
CDR3 protein: CASSIGGGYEQYF; V gene: TRBV19; J gene: TRBJ2-7
CDR3 protein: CASGPQISPLHF; V gene: TRBV6-5; J gene: TRBJ1-6
CDR3 protein: CASSSRVENTEAFF; V gene: TRBV7-9; J gene: TRBJ1-1
CDR3 protein: CASSLGTDNRYTF; V gene: TRBV7-6; J gene: TRBJ1-2
CDR3 protein: CASSQEEGYGDQPQHF; V gene: TRBV4-1; J gene: TRBJ1-5
CDR3 protein: CASSLAGGHTGELFF; V gene: TRBV2; J gene: TRBJ2-2
CDR3 protein: CASSLESGGSYNEQFF; V gene: TRBV7-3; J gene: TRBJ2-1
CDR3 protein: CASSLGGQYSYEQYF; V gene: TRBV13; J gene: TRBJ2-7
CDR3 protein: CASSLGTYTEAFF; V gene: TRBV7-6; J gene: TRBJ1-1
CDR3 protein: CASSSTGSYNSPLHF; V gene: TRBV5-1; J gene: TRBJ1-6
CDR3 protein: CASSLVPSGQSQETQYF; V gene: TRBV7-7; J gene: TRBJ2-5
CDR3 protein: CSVARQSGGGYTF; V gene: TRBV29-1; J gene: TRBJ1-2
CDR3 protein: CATGGTGANVLTF; V gene: TRBV19; J gene: TRBJ2-6
CDR3 protein: CASSGRQGRDTGELFF; V gene: TRBV2; J gene: TRBJ2-2
CDR3 protein: CASSLPGTRGTDTQYF; V gene: TRBV5-4; J gene: TRBJ2-3
CDR3 protein: CAWSRASKNLGTQYF; V gene: TRBV30; J gene: TRBJ2-5
CDR3 protein: CASSLAGTGSGYTF; V gene: TRBV7-9; J gene: TRBJ1-2
CDR3 protein: CASNAGLGSQETQYF; V gene: TRBV28; J gene: TRBJ2-5
CDR3 protein: CASGLNRALMNTEAFF; V gene: TRBV12-5; J gene: TRBJ1-1
CDR3 protein: CASSLWRESYNEQFF; V gene: TRBV28; J gene: TRBJ2-1
CDR3 protein: CASRLPGATYNEQFF; V gene: TRBV27; J gene: TRBJ2-1
CDR3 protein: CASSLTGGGIDEQFF; V gene: TRBV5-6; J gene: TRBJ2-1
CDR3 protein: CASSVAGDGGGGEGYTF; V gene: TRBV9; J gene: TRBJ1-2
CDR3 protein: CASSLDRLNTGELFF; V gene: TRBV6-5; J gene: TRBJ2-2
CDR3 protein: CASSPPTGAQETQYF; V gene: TRBV18; J gene: TRBJ2-5